These 18 T cell receptor beta chains originate from one sample sequenced in a study of PD-1 blockade in classical Hodgkin lymphoma. As to time point: cycle 4 day 1 (C4D1), after more than five weeks of nivolumab. All patients relapsed after autologous stem cell transplantation, and brentuximab vedotin exposure varied. The table came from immunoSEQ multiplex PCR; TCRdb's copy has only in-frame clones and leaves some out. The table has about 64,000 clones, around 94% seen once. The material was peripheral blood mononuclear cells (PBMCs), obtained before the fourth cycle of nivolumab. These receptor sequences come from a human donor with classical Hodgkin lymphoma.

Points on this clone: This specimen includes other DNA sequences encoding the same CDR3. The chain recombines TRBV5-5 with TRBJ1-5; the D is unclear. V lost 1 base and J lost 5, with 7 bases in between. CDR1 and CDR2 from the germline V gene are SGHKS and YYEKEE (reference sequence). The CDR3 runs 13 residues. This chain's CDR3 is CASSLLWDQPQHF. In nucleotides, the CDR3 is TGTGCCAGCAGCTTGCTTTGGGATCAGCCCCAGCATTTT.

The chain has TRBV5-1 and TRBJ2-5; D remains unclear. Trimming pared 0 bases from V and 2 bases from J, leaving 5 bases between. CDR3 length: 13 amino acids. Germline V lookup: CDR1 SGHRS, CDR2 YFSETQ. The CDR3 loop reads CASSLVQQETQYF. CDR3 in DNA: TGCGCCAGCAGCTTGGTTCAGCAAGAGACCCAGTACTTC.

This sequence joins TRBV4-1 and TRBJ2-3; 9 nucleotides agree with TRBD2. From germline, CDR1 is MGHRA and CDR2 YSYEKL. V gave up 2 bases and J gave up 2 bases; unmatched junction bases: 2. The CDR3 length is 15 residues. CDR3 residues: CASSQRTSVTDTQYF. The CDR3 nucleotides read TGCGCCAGCAGCCAAAGGACTAGCGTCACAGATACGCAGTATTTT.

V and J are TRBV27 and TRBJ2-3, with a weak D call TRBD1 (5 bases). Trimming left V 3 bases short and J 4 bases short, with 17 bases between. This CDR3 spans 16 amino acids. Per germline, CDR1 MNHEY and CDR2 SMNVEV (reference sequence). The DNA of the CDR3 is TGTGCCAGCAGTTTCGCCGGACCCACAGGTGCAGATACGCAGTATTTT. Its translation is CASSFAGPTGADTQYF.

The V call is TRBV6-1, the J call TRBJ1-2; TRBD1 matches 8 bases. This CDR3 region has 13 residues. Germline V gene data show CDR1 as MNHNS and CDR2 as SASEGT. With V trimmed by 11 bases and J by 8 bases, 13 bases remained unmatched. This chain's CDR3 is CASLTGTGSGYTF. CDR3 DNA: TGTGCCTCCCTAACCGGGACAGGTAGCGGCTACACCTTC.

This rearrangement joins TRBV10-1 to TRBJ2-7; 7 bases agree with TRBD1. This CDR3 is 13 amino acids long. The germline gives CDR1 WNHNN, CDR2 SYGVQD (reference sequence). Germline trimming cut 5 bases from V and 2 bases from J; bases unmatched to any gene: 3. The DNA for the CDR3 is TGCGCCAGCAGTATTCAGGGGGCCTACGAGCAGTACTTC. It is translated as CASSIQGAYEQYF.

The genes are TRBV19 and TRBJ2-7; 8 nucleotides match TRBD2. The CDR3 loop spans 15 amino acids. Germline V CDR1 and CDR2: LNHDA, SQIVND (reference sequence). The trim removed 11 bases at V and 4 bases at J, leaving 16 bases unmatched. CDR3 sequence: CAASSHPGGEYEQYF. CDR3 DNA sequence: TGTGCCGCCAGCTCGCACCCCGGGGGGGAGTACGAGCAGTACTTC.

This chain connects TRBV27 to TRBJ1-5; possibly TRBD1 for D (6 bases). Germline V gene lookup returns CDR1 MNHEY and CDR2 SMNVEV (reference sequence). Trimming pared 6 bases from V and 4 bases from J, leaving 16 bases between. This CDR3 is 15 amino acids long. The chain's CDR3 is CASSPRTVLNQPQHF. Written as DNA, the CDR3 is TGTGCCAGCAGCCCCCGGACAGTTCTAAATCAGCCCCAGCATTTT.

This chain joins TRBV15 and TRBJ2-1; 9 bases are a match to TRBD2. V dropped 3 bases and J dropped 2; count of bases not matched to a gene: 5. The germline V gene encodes CDR1 LNHNV and CDR2 YYDKDF (reference sequence). The length of the CDR3 is 16 residues. For the CDR3, the DNA is TGTGCCACCAGCAGGGTAGTAGCGGGGGCCTACAATGAGCAGTTCTTC. This codes for CATSRVVAGAYNEQFF.

The chain recombines TRBV13 with TRBJ2-1, with D perhaps TRBD2 (5 bases). Germline-derived CDR1 and CDR2 are PRHDT and FYEKMQ (reference sequence). V gave up 5 bases and J gave up 4 bases, with 18 bases separating them. The CDR3 is 16 residues long. CDR3 DNA sequence: TGTGCCAGCAGCACTGGAGGAGCCCCATTTTACAATGAGCAGTTCTTC. Translating gives CASSTGGAPFYNEQFF.

The chain combines TRBV5-8 with TRBJ2-5; 9 nucleotides align to TRBD1. V shed 1 base and J 4 bases; nucleotides not matched to a gene: 11. Germline V gene lookup returns CDR1 SGHTS and CDR2 YDEGEE. CDR3 length: 17 amino acids. The chain's CDR3 is CASSLLQGQGFGETQYF. CDR3 bases: TGTGCCAGCAGCTTGTTACAGGGACAGGGATTTGGAGAGACCCAGTACTTC.

The rearrangement joins TRBV7-9 to TRBJ2-1, with D tentatively TRBD1 or TRBD2 (5 bases each). This CDR3 comprises 16 residues. Trimming removed 6 bases at V and 7 bases at J, with 22 bases between. CDR1 and CDR2 (germline): SEHNR, FQNEAQ (reference sequence). Written as DNA, the CDR3 is TGTGCCAGCAGTCGATCCCAGGGTGGGGGAATGAATGAGCAGTTCTTC. Residues: CASSRSQGGGMNEQFF. The variable domain in full, with the rest retrieved from reference TRBV7-9 and TRBJ2-1, is DTGVSQNPRHKITKRGQNVTFRCDPISEHNRLYWYRQTLGQGPEFLTYFQNEAQLEKSRLLSDRFSAERPKGSFSTLEIQRTEQGDSAMYLCASSRSQGGGMNEQFFGPGTRLTVL.

This chain links TRBV9 with TRBJ2-7, with 10 bases matching TRBD1. Germline V gene data show CDR1 as SGDLS and CDR2 as YYNGEE. This CDR3 has 15 amino acids. V lost 3 bases, J lost 2 bases, and 5 bases stayed unmatched. CDR3: CASSAGTGATYEQYF. CDR3 in DNA: TGTGCCAGCAGCGCGGGGACAGGGGCAACCTACGAGCAGTACTTC. Based on the CDR3 plus reference TRBV9 and TRBJ2-7, the full variable domain is DSGVTQTPKHLITATGQRVTLRCSPRSGDLSVYWYQQSLDQGLQFLIQYYNGEERAKGNILERFSAQQFPDLHSELNLSSLELGDSALYFCASSAGTGATYEQYFGPGTRLTVT.

This clone came up once. V and J are TRBV13 and TRBJ1-3; unclear D gene. The germline V gene has CDR1 PRHDT and CDR2 FYEKMQ (reference sequence). V gave up 1 base and J gave up 4 bases, with 5 bases separating them. The CDR3 runs to 13 residues. The CDR3 region is CASSLVSGNTIYF. Written as DNA, the CDR3 is TGTGCCAGCAGCTTAGTTTCGGGAAACACCATATATTTT.

The chain carries TRBV19 and TRBJ1-2; D call uncertain. Trimming cost V 1 base and J 4 bases, with 13 bases left between them. There are 15 residues in the CDR3. Germline CDR1 LNHDA, CDR2 SQIVND (reference sequence). The CDR3 sequence: CASSIVRHQSYGYTF. CDR3 sequence (DNA): TGTGCCAGTAGTATAGTTCGACACCAAAGCTATGGCTACACCTTC.

The rearrangement uses TRBV10-3 and TRBJ2-7, with 10 bases that match TRBD2. This CDR3 comprises 17 residues. Germline V gives CDR1 ENHRY, CDR2 SYGVKD. V lost 10 bases and J lost 0; bases outside the gene matches: 15. The CDR3 coding sequence is TGTGCCACCACCCGGGGACGGGCTAGCGGGAGCTCCTACGAGCAGTACTTC. Translation: CATTRGRASGSSYEQYF.

Written as DNA, the CDR3 is TGTGCCTGGAGTGTGCTAGGAGACGAGCAGTACTTC. Encoded protein: CAWSVLGDEQYF. This rearrangement joins TRBV30 to TRBJ2-7; D not certain. CDR3 length: 12 residues. V lost 0 bases, J lost 5 bases, and 8 bases lay in between. The germline V gene has CDR1 GTSNPN and CDR2 SVGIG (reference sequence).

The chain has TRBV4-2 and TRBJ2-7; 10 positions match TRBD2. Per germline, CDR1 LGHNA and CDR2 YNFKEQ. V lost 0 bases, J lost 4 bases, and 3 bases stayed unmatched. The CDR3 runs to 15 residues. CDR3 DNA: TGTGCCAGCAGCCAAGACCTAGCGGGAGAATACGAGCAGTACTTC. Translated: CASSQDLAGEYEQYF.